This TCR beta chain was captured in a study of blood T cell repertoires in COVID-19. About the research overall: The United States, Italy and Spain provided the acute and convalescent COVID-19 samples. Sources were T cells, B-cell-depleted T cells, or PBMCs; the material itself was cDNA or gDNA.

Original processing methods: It was from reference gene primer amplification that nucleated cell counts were estimated. Sequencing used immunoSEQ multiplex PCR; TCRdb keeps in-frame clones, though not all of them. V and J calls and clone size follow that table, whereas D and trimming were derived from the DNA. The sample lists roughly 380,000 clones; approximately 81% were seen once. Germline V gene data show CDR1 as LNHDA and CDR2 as SQIVND (reference sequence). V was trimmed by 8 bases and J by 3 bases, leaving 14 bases between them. The CDR3 is made up of 13 amino acids. The TCR sequence derives from a young woman with acute or convalescent COVID-19. The sequenced material came from peripheral blood. The rearrangement joins TRBV19 to TRBJ2-7; D is possibly TRBD2 (6 bases). Here the CDR3 DNA reads TGTGCCAGTGCTCGGGTCGGGGGCTACGAGCAGTACTTC. This gives the protein CASARVGGYEQYF.